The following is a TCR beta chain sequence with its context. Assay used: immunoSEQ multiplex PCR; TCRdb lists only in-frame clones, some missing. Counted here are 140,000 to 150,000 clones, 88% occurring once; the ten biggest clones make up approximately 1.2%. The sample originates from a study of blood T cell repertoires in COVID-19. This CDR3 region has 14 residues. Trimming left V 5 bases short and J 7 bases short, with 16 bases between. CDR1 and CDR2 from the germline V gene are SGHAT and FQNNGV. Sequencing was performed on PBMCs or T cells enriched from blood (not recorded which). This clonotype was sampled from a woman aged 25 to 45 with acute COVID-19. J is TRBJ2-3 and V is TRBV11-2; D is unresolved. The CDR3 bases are TGTGCCAGCAGCAATTCACTATCCTCCTATACGCAGTATTTT. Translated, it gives CASSNSLSSYTQYF.